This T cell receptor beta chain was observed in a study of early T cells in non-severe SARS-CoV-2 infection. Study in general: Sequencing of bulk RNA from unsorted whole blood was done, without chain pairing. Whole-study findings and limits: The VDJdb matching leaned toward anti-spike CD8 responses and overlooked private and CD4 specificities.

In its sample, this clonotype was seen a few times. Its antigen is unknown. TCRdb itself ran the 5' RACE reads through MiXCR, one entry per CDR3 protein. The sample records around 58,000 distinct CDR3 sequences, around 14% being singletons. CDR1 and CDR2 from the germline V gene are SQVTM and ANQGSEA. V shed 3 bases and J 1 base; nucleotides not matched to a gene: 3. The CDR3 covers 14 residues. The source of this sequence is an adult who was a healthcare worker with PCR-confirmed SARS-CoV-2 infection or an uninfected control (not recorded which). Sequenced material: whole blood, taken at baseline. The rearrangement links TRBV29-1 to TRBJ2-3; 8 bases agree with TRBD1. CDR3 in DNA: TGCAGCGTTGACTCGGGACAGGGCACAGATACGCAGTATTTT. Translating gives CSVDSGQGTDTQYF.